Listed here are 28 T cell receptor beta chains from one sample, sequenced in a study of Ad26.COV2.S vaccination and SARS-CoV-2 variants. Assay used: immunoSEQ multiplex PCR; TCRdb lists only in-frame clones, some missing. The sample lists approximately 450,000 clones; approximately 92% were seen once. Treatment reported: 15 to 20 received Ad26.COV2.S at low or high dose, single or two shots; 5 received placebo; per-sample allocation not given. Each sample was drawn 63 days after the first injection (of vaccine or placebo). Sequenced here: peripheral blood, sampled in a trial of Ad26.COV2.S vaccine versus placebo. Every receptor here comes from a person aged 18-65 years who received the Ad26.COV2.S COVID-19 vaccine or a placebo.

The sample holds a few counts of this clone. The CDR3 bases are TGTGCCAGCAGTTTTAACCCCAACAGTTGGTTTTTT. Amino acids: CASSFNPNSWFF. This chain connects TRBV6-2 or TRBV6-3 to TRBJ2-2; D gene unclear. V lost 4 bases, J lost 16 bases, and 16 bases lay in between. Germline CDR1 is MNHEY and CDR2 is SVGEGT. The CDR3 is 12 amino acids.

The chain recombines TRBV4-1 with TRBJ2-5; 7 bases are a match to TRBD2. CDR1 is MGHRA, CDR2 YSYEKL, per germline. There are 16 residues in the CDR3. Trimming removed 4 bases from V and 4 bases from J; junction bases left unmatched: 12. The CDR3 DNA follows: TGCGCCAGCAGCCGCTCGACTAGCTTCGGTGGAGAGACCCAGTACTTC. The encoded protein is CASSRSTSFGGETQYF.

The rearrangement uses TRBV2 and TRBJ2-1; 9 nucleotides align to TRBD2. With V trimmed by 6 bases and J by 5 bases, 5 bases remained unmatched. Germline V gene sequence: CDR1 SNHLY, CDR2 FYNNEI. This CDR3 is 14 amino acids long. In DNA, the CDR3 is TGTGCCAGCAGCGTAGCGGGAGCAAACAATGAGCAGTTCTTC. This sequence encodes CASSVAGANNEQFF.

The chain uses TRBV6-5 and TRBJ2-3; maybe TRBD1 (6 bases). Germline V gene data show CDR1 as MNHEY and CDR2 as SVGAGI. The CDR3 loop spans 15 amino acids. Trimming pared 5 bases from V and 0 bases from J, leaving 12 bases between. The DNA for the CDR3 is TGTGCCAGCAGTCGAGGGACATATAGCACAGATACGCAGTATTTT. It specifies CASSRGTYSTDTQYF.

This chain's CDR3 is CASSFEGTIEQYF. Written as DNA, the CDR3 is TGTGCCAGCAGCTTCGAGGGTACGATCGAGCAGTACTTC. The V call is TRBV13, the J call TRBJ2-7; D might be TRBD2 (5 bases). This CDR3 is 13 amino acids long. Germline lookup yields CDR1 PRHDT and CDR2 FYEKMQ (reference sequence). V was clipped by 3 bases and J by 6 bases, with 12 bases between them.

V gene TRBV7-2 combines with J gene TRBJ1-1; 7 nucleotides match TRBD1. Trimming at V came to 5 bases and at J to 4 bases, leaving 7 bases not matched to a gene. Germline CDR1 and CDR2: SGHTA and FQGNSA. This CDR3 is built from 14 residues. CDR3 residues: CASSQTGASTEAFF. The CDR3 DNA reads as TGTGCCAGCAGCCAAACAGGGGCGAGCACTGAAGCTTTCTTT.

Only one count was recorded for this clone. The chain has TRBV7-2 and TRBJ1-1; TRBD1 matches at 8 bases. Looked up from germline, CDR1 is SGHTA and CDR2 is FQGNSA. The CDR3 covers 16 residues. J lost 7 bases, V lost 2 bases, and 12 bases had no gene match. This chain's CDR3 is CASSLRELQGAVEAFF. In DNA form, the CDR3 reads TGTGCCAGCAGCTTACGCGAGCTCCAGGGGGCTGTTGAAGCTTTCTTT.

The chain carries TRBV6-2 or TRBV6-3 and TRBJ2-1; D gene ambiguous. Per germline, CDR1 MNHEY and CDR2 SVGEGT. CDR3 length: 15 amino acids. The V end was cut by 4 bases, the J end by 4 bases, with 14 bases between. The DNA for the CDR3 is TGTGCCAGCAGTTTCTCCAGGACGGGTTACAATGAGCAGTTCTTC. Translating gives CASSFSRTGYNEQFF.

This sequence joins TRBV19 and TRBJ2-1; 10 nucleotides line up with TRBD2. CDR1 is LNHDA, CDR2 SQIVND, per germline (reference sequence). The CDR3 has 13 amino acids. Written as DNA, the CDR3 is TGTGCGTCGACTAGCGGGTCATACAATGAGCAGTTCTTC. This sequence encodes CASTSGSYNEQFF.

The chain combines TRBV19 with TRBJ2-3, with D perhaps assigned TRBD1 or TRBD2 (5 bases each). The V gene lost 6 bases and the J gene lost 6 bases, with 16 bases spanning the gap. The CDR3 covers 14 residues. The V gene's germline CDR1 is LNHDA and CDR2 SQIVND (reference sequence). The CDR3 DNA reads as TGTGCCAGTAGCAGACGTCCGGGGCTGGATACGCAGTATTTT. Residues: CASSRRPGLDTQYF.

The rearrangement uses TRBV28 and TRBJ2-7; D is possibly TRBD2 (6 bases). V gave up 6 bases and J gave up 1 base, with 10 bases separating them. Germline V gene data show CDR1 as MDHEN and CDR2 as SYDVKM. The CDR3 totals 13 residues. The CDR3 spells CASRRAGSYEQYF. The CDR3 DNA reads TGTGCCAGCAGGCGAGCGGGTTCCTACGAGCAGTACTTC.

The V and J genes are TRBV19 and TRBJ2-3, with 11 nucleotides matching TRBD1. The germline V gene encodes CDR1 LNHDA and CDR2 SQIVND (reference sequence). The CDR3 runs to 17 residues. Unmatched junction bases numbered 11, after V lost 5 bases and J lost 4 bases. The CDR3: CASSSGQGAVFPDTQYF. CDR3 DNA sequence: TGTGCCAGTAGTTCCGGACAGGGGGCTGTGTTCCCAGATACGCAGTATTTT.

V gene TRBV5-6 combines with J gene TRBJ2-3; the D is unclear. Germline CDR1 and CDR2: SGHDT and YYEEEE. The V and J ends lost 0 bases and 0 bases respectively, with 8 bases between them. There are 15 residues in the CDR3. This CDR3 reads CASSLVPGSTDTQYF. For the CDR3, the DNA is TGTGCCAGCAGCTTGGTTCCAGGTAGCACAGATACGCAGTATTTT.

In this sample, this clone turned up once. The chain couples TRBV7-6 to TRBJ1-1, with no clear D. Germline values: CDR1 SGHVS, CDR2 FNYEAQ. The V and J ends lost 1 base and 0 bases respectively, with 9 bases between them. The CDR3 covers 15 residues. The CDR3 nucleotides are TGTGCCAGCAGCTTAGTCCCTGGAATGAACACTGAAGCTTTCTTT. This translates into CASSLVPGMNTEAFF.

The V gene is TRBV19, the J gene TRBJ2-1, with unresolved D. V was cut by 5 bases and J by 2 bases, with 16 bases left in between. Germline CDR1 and CDR2: LNHDA and SQIVND (reference sequence). The CDR3 spans 16 residues. The CDR3 nucleotides are TGTGCCAGTAGTGTAAGCAGGAGTGCCCCCTACAATGAGCAGTTCTTC. Translating gives CASSVSRSAPYNEQFF.

The chain uses TRBV10-3 and TRBJ2-3, with 7 bases lining up with TRBD2. The length of the CDR3 is 15 residues. Per the germline V gene, CDR1 is ENHRY and CDR2 is SYGVKD. V lost 2 bases and J lost 4; bases outside the gene matches: 6. The CDR3 coding sequence is TGTGCCATCAGTGAGATAGGAGGGAGGGCAGATACGCAGTATTTT. Its protein product is CAISEIGGRADTQYF.

V and J are TRBV27 and TRBJ2-7; D unclear. V lost 0 bases to trimming and J lost 4 bases, with 7 bases between them. CDR3 length: 13 residues. The germline CDR1 and CDR2 sequences are MNHEY and SMNVEV (reference sequence). CDR3 nucleotide sequence: TGTGCCAGCAGTTTATCACCAAGGTACGAGCAGTACTTC. Its protein product is CASSLSPRYEQYF.

The rearrangement links TRBV21-1 to TRBJ2-2; TRBD2 is the table's D call and was not checked against the DNA. TRBV21-1 corresponds to a pseudogene. The length of the CDR3 is 16 residues. CDR3: CASSNSRSVWTGELFF. In DNA, the CDR3 is TGTGCCAGCAGCAATTCCCGGTCGGTCTGGACCGGGGAGCTGTTTTTT.

The chain carries TRBV6-6 and TRBJ2-2; 10 positions match TRBD1. The V gene end was trimmed by 4 bases and the J gene end by 6 bases; junction bases not matched to a gene: 5. The CDR3 is made up of 15 amino acids. The germline CDR1 and CDR2 sequences are MNHNY and SVGAGI (reference sequence). DNA of the CDR3: TGTGCCAGCAGTTTCGGGACAGGGGCGGCCGGGGAGCTGTTTTTT. This codes for CASSFGTGAAGELFF.

This chain uses TRBV7-9 with TRBJ1-1; possible D gene TRBD1, 5 bases. The CDR3 is made up of 14 amino acids. Germline loops: CDR1 SEHNR, CDR2 FQNEAQ (reference sequence). Deletions cut 3 bases from V and 1 base from J, with 9 bases between. This chain's CDR3 is CASSFGATNTEAFF. Written as DNA, the CDR3 is TGTGCCAGCAGCTTCGGGGCGACGAACACTGAAGCTTTCTTT.

The chain combines TRBV5-1 with TRBJ2-7, with TRBD2 matching over 14 bases. This CDR3 comprises 17 residues. J was trimmed by 1 base and V by 4 bases; bases with no gene match: 7. Germline lookup yields CDR1 SGHRS and CDR2 YFSETQ. CDR3 nucleotides: TGCGCCAGCAGCCAGGGACTAGCGGGAGAACGTTCCTACGAGCAGTACTTC. The encoded protein is CASSQGLAGERSYEQYF.

This chain joins TRBV3-1 (or the pseudogene TRBV3-2) and TRBJ2-5, with 11 bases lining up with TRBD1. Germline lookup yields CDR1 LGHDT and CDR2 YNNKEL (reference sequence). The CDR3 runs to 16 residues. The V segment lost 1 base and the J segment 5 bases; nucleotides outside the gene matches: 6. The CDR3 region is CASSQGDRGFWETQYF. Written as DNA, the CDR3 is TGTGCCAGCAGCCAAGGGGACAGGGGGTTCTGGGAGACCCAGTACTTC.

The chain employs TRBV2 and TRBJ2-7; 7 nucleotides line up with TRBD1. CDR1 SNHLY and CDR2 FYNNEI come from the germline V gene. There are 13 residues in the CDR3. Losses at the gene ends were 5 bases for V and 2 bases for J; bases not matched to a gene: 3. In DNA, the CDR3 is TGTGCCAGCAGTAGGGACAGCACCTACGAGCAGTACTTC. Its translation: CASSRDSTYEQYF.

V usage is TRBV11-2 and J usage is TRBJ2-7; D is perhaps TRBD1 or TRBD2 (5 bases each). V was clipped by 4 bases and J by 1 base, with 17 bases between them. This CDR3 spans 16 amino acids. The germline gives CDR1 SGHAT, CDR2 FQNNGV. CDR3 sequence (DNA): TGTGCCAGCAGCTCCCTCTCCCGGGGCCGTTCCTACGAGCAGTACTTC. It is translated as CASSSLSRGRSYEQYF.

This sequence joins TRBV18 and TRBJ2-1, with 9 bases that match TRBD2. The CDR3 runs 16 residues. J lost 0 bases, V lost 4 bases, and 4 bases had no gene match. Per germline, CDR1 KGHSH and CDR2 LQKENI. DNA for the CDR3: TGTGCCAGCTCACTTCTAGCGGGACCCTCCTACAATGAGCAGTTCTTC. Protein sequence: CASSLLAGPSYNEQFF.

The CDR3 nucleotides read TGTGCCAGCAGATCTAGCGGGAGAGCAAAGACCCAGTACTTC. Translated, it gives CASRSSGRAKTQYF. The chain employs TRBV6-5 and TRBJ2-5, with TRBD2 matching 10 bases. Germline V gene data show CDR1 as MNHEY and CDR2 as SVGAGI. V lost 6 bases to trimming and J lost 6 bases; unmatched junction nucleotides: 7. This CDR3 is 14 amino acids long.

V and J are TRBV4-3 and TRBJ2-3, with 11 bases identical to TRBD2. Germline CDR1 and CDR2: LGHNA and YSLEER. The V and J ends lost 2 bases and 6 bases, in that order; junction bases with no gene match: 19. This CDR3 has 20 residues. The CDR3 nucleotides are TGCGCCAGCAGCCAAACGCCGGGACTAGCGGCTCGAGGAGGGTATGATACGCAGTATTTT. This codes for CASSQTPGLAARGGYDTQYF.

The gene calls are TRBV5-8 and TRBJ2-3, with unresolved D. Trimming removed 4 bases from V and 3 bases from J, with 12 bases in between. The germline V gene has CDR1 SGHTS and CDR2 YDEGEE. This CDR3 has 14 residues. The CDR3, as DNA: TGTGCCAGCAGCCGCGCACTTCTTACAGATACGCAGTATTTT. Translating gives CASSRALLTDTQYF.